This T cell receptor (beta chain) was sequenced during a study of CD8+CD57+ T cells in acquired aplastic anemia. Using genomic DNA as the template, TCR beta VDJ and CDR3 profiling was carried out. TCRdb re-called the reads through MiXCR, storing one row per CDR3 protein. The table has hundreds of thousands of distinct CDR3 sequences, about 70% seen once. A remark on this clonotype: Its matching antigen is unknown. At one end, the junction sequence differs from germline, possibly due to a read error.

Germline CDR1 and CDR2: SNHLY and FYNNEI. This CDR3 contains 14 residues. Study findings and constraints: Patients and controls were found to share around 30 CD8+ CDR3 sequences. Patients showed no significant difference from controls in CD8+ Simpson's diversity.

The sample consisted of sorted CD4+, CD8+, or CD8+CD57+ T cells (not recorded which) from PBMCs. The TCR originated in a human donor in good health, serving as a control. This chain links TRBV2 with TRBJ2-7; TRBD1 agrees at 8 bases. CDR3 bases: TGTGCCAGGAGGGGACAGGCGGCGGAGGAAAAACAGTTTTTC. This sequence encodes CARRGQAAEEKQFF.